This record looks at one TCR beta chain sequence and its context. Sequenced by immunoSEQ multiplex PCR; TCRdb stores in-frame clones only, minus some. In the table there are about 32,000 clones, around 87% of which are singletons. The V segment lost 8 bases and the J segment 5 bases; nucleotides outside the gene matches: 15. The germline V gene encodes CDR1 LNHDA and CDR2 SQIVND (reference sequence). The length of the CDR3 is 16 residues. These data are taken from a study of blood T cell repertoires in COVID-19. The origin of this receptor is a man aged 55 to 69 with active COVID-19. Sequencing input: peripheral blood. The chain joins TRBV19 to TRBJ1-5; TRBD1 matches 7 bases. The CDR3 DNA reads TGTGCCAGTCAGTGGTCTGGACAGGATAACGATCAGCCCCAGCATTTT. It specifies CASQWSGQDNDQPQHF.